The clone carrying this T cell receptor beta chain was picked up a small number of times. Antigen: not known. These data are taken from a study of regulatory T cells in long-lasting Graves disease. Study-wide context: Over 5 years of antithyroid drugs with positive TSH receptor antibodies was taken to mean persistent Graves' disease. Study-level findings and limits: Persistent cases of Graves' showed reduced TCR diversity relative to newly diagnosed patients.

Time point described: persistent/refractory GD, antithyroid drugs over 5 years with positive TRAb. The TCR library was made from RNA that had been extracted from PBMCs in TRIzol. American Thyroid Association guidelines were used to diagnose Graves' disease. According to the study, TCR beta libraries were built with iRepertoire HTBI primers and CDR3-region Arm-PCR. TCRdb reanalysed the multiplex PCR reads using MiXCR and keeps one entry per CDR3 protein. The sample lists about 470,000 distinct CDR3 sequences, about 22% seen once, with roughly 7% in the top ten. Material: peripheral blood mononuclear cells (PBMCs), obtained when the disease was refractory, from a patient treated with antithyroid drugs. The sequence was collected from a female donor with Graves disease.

The CDR3, as DNA: TGTGCCAGCAGACGGACAGGGCGGGGGATGGAGACCCAGTACTTC. Protein sequence: CASRRTGRGMETQYF. The V gene is TRBV5-4, the J gene TRBJ2-5; a weak D match, TRBD1 (8 bases). V was trimmed by 5 bases and J by 5 bases, leaving 19 bases between them. The CDR3 has 15 residues. Germline CDR1 SGHNT, CDR2 YYREEE (reference sequence).